This T cell receptor beta chain derives from a study of T cells in Graves' hyperthyroidism and ophthalmopathy (dated by TCRdb to 2018 to 2020). Regarding the complete study: Peripheral blood was sampled at the time of initial diagnosis, prior to any treatment. To identify TCR V-J signatures that set the groups apart, the researchers used a discovery cohort of about a hundred patients, made up of 43 with Graves' ophthalmopathy and about 59 with stable Graves' hyperthyroidism. An independent validation cohort of under 20 hyperthyroidism patients and approximately 16 patients who later progressed to ophthalmopathy tested prospective prediction of ophthalmopathy. For training and testing, the 110 or so patients in the discovery cohort were randomly divided in a 7:3 ratio. In six Graves' hyperthyroidism patients, the study also compared T-cell repertoires from thyroid tissue with T-cell repertoires from blood. Following sampling, methimazole starting at 30 mg daily was given to hyperthyroidism patients, and high-dose intravenous methylprednisolone was given to ophthalmopathy patients. According to the paper, TCR Vbeta CDR3 sequencing was carried out on 135 peripheral blood samples, which came from over 40 ophthalmopathy, around 75 hyperthyroidism and approximately 17 progressor patients. Findings and caveats that apply to the study as a whole: Sample size was not statistically predetermined, and investigators were not blinded to group allocation. Ophthalmopathy was separated from stable hyperthyroidism by a 13 V-J signature model, with approximately 90% sensitivity and 81% to 82% specificity obtained in cross-validation and 80%/75% obtained in testing. Blood samples also contained most of the expanded thyroid clonotypes (frequency above 0.001), which suggests that blood repertoires may reflect thyroid immune responses. In validation, progression to ophthalmopathy was predicted by the model with 55% to 71% sensitivity and 72.22% specificity, a median of about 6.8 months before onset.

TCR beta CDR3 regions were amplified from RNA transcripts. The first round of RT-PCR for the TCR CDR3 was performed with the HTBI primer set and the Qiagen OneStep RT-PCR kit. A second multiplex PCR round built the libraries, followed by size selection and purification. Libraries were sequenced paired-end with 100 bp reads on an Illumina HiSeq2000. Regarding the original processing steps: SOAPnuke was used to process the raw data, removing reads that contained adapters or uncalled bases, had a mean Phred below 15, or lacked an exact match to the constant primer or identifier. High-quality paired reads were merged with COPE v1.2.5, and unique nucleotide sequences were defined as clonotypes. Clonotypes were aligned to IMGT TRBV, TRBD and TRBJ reference segments using MiTCR v1.1. The analysis was restricted to V-J combinations with a frequency above 0.0001, which together covered 99% to 99.2% of the repertoires. The TCS score was defined as F50 (clonal expansion) divided by E x V (chaos), with BLOSUM62-based TCRdist calculated between CDR3 peptides within each V-J. Welch's t-statistics and random forest reduced 500 to 650 V-J features to 10 to 15, which were used in a naive Bayes classifier (R e1071). The Morisita-Horn index was used to measure how similar the thyroid and blood repertoires were. The raw public reads went through TCRdb reprocessing: fastp at Q25, MiXCR clone calling, in-frame beta chains kept. When rows share a CDR3 protein, they turn into one entry using the most common DNA and genes. TCRdb's processing, not the study's, gives the V and J calls here. The sample records fewer than 750,000 distinct CDR3 sequences, 14% to 15% of which are singletons. Around 4.5% of the sample goes to the ten largest clones.

Ophthalmopathy patients had moderately to severely active disease, with a Clinical Activity Score of 3 or more, a NOSPECS grade of 4 or more, and a disease duration of less than 3 months. Patients with uncontrolled infections, other autoimmune diseases, pregnancy or lactation were excluded. Diagnoses were based on clinical symptoms, serum thyroxine and TRAb, thyroid ultrasound and orbital computed tomography. PBMCs were isolated from 7.5 to 10 ml of fresh peripheral blood by Ficoll-Paque density gradient centrifugation. Trizol reagent was used to extract total RNA, and RNA quality was then checked on an Agilent 2100 Bioanalyzer. To note about this clonotype: This clone's antigen is unknown. Per-base quality was not reported, and no clone a single base away is much larger than it.

CDR1 and CDR2, per the germline V gene, are MDHEN and SYDVKM. From the cysteine through the phenylalanine, the CDR3 covers 15 amino acids. The DNA shown is the 45-base CDR3, in frame from base 1. V has 5 bases trimmed and J has 4 bases trimmed; junction bases matching no gene number 4. Recombination joined TRBV28 with TRBJ2-2; 10 central nucleotides agree with TRBD1. Material: blood. The source is a woman aged 40 to 50 with Graves' ophthalmopathy. The base sequence is TGTGCCAGCAGTCCACGGGACAGGGGCACCGGGGAGCTGTTTTTT. This is translated as CASSPRDRGTGELFF.